This TCR beta chain derives from a study of T cells in Graves' hyperthyroidism and ophthalmopathy. V gave up 5 bases and J gave up 0 bases, with 17 bases separating them. This CDR3 has 17 residues. Per germline, CDR1 MNHNS and CDR2 SASEGT. Using RNA transcripts as the source, TCR beta CDR3 regions were amplified. HTBI primers were used for first-round RT-PCR of the TCR CDR3. MiXCR was run by TCRdb on the multiplex PCR reads, yielding one entry per CDR3 protein. The sample lists about 200,000 distinct CDR3 sequences, about 15% occurring once. This clonotype was found a few times. It was considered stable Graves' hyperthyroidism when ophthalmopathy did not progress within 18 months. Patients aged 18 to 65 had newly diagnosed hyperthyroidism lasting under 2 months.

The rearrangement uses TRBV6-1 and TRBJ1-3, with D uncertain. The sequence derives from a woman aged 50 to 60 with Graves' hyperthyroidism. Sequencing was carried out using blood. The CDR3 bases are TGTGCCAGCAGTCCCAGTGTCCGGGGTCGCTCTGGAAACACCATATATTTT. Amino acid sequence: CASSPSVRGRSGNTIYF.